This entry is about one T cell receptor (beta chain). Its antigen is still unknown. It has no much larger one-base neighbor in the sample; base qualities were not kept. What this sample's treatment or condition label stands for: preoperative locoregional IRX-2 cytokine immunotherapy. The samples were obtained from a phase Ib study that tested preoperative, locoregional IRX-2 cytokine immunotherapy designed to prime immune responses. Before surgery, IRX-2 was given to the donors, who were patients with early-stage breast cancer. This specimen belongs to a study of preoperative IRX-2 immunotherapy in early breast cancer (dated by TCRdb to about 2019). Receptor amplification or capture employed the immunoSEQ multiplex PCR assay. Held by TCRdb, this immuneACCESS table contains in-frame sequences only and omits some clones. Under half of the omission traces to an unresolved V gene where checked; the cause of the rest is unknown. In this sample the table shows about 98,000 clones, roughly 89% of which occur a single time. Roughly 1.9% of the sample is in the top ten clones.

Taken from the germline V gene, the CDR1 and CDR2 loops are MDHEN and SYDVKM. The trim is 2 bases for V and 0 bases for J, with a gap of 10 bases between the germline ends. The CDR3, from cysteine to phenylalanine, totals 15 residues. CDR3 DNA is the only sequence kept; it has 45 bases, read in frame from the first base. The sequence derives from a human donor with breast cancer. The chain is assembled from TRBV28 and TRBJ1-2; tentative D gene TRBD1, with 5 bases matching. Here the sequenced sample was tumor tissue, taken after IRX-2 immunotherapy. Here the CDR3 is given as CASSLPGTTNYGYTF. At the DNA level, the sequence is TGTGCCAGCAGTTTACCCGGGACGACTAACTATGGCTACACCTTC.